These 25 T cell receptor beta chains share one sample of origin, sequenced in a study of blood T cell repertoires in COVID-19. Measured with immunoSEQ multiplex PCR; TCRdb has only the in-frame clones, and not every one. Among 150,000 to 200,000 clones listed, over 75% were seen once. Sequencing was carried out using peripheral blood. These receptors all come from a man in his 70s with acute or convalescent COVID-19.

This chain joins TRBV18 and TRBJ1-1; no reliable D call. With 6 bases removed from V and 1 base from J, the gap between germline ends came to 12 bases. Germline assignment: CDR1 KGHSH and CDR2 LQKENI. CDR3 length: 14 amino acids. CDR3 sequence: CASSSGRGNTEAFF. CDR3 sequence (DNA): TGTGCCAGCTCTAGCGGACGGGGGAACACTGAAGCTTTCTTT.

In this sample, this clone turned up once. This sequence may be a read error, since a much larger clone differs from it by one base. The chain is built from TRBV7-8 and TRBJ2-7; 14 nucleotides match TRBD2. There are 15 residues in the CDR3. V gave up 3 bases and J gave up 2 bases; unmatched junction bases: 0. Germline loops: CDR1 SGHVS, CDR2 FQNEAQ. CDR3: CASSLGLAGAYEQYF. CDR3 coding DNA: TGTGCCAGCAGCTTGGGACTAGCGGGGGCCTACGAGCAGTACTTC.

This chain uses TRBV6-5 with TRBJ1-1, with D possibly being TRBD1 (6 bases). Germline V lookup: CDR1 MNHEY, CDR2 SVGAGI. V gave up 5 bases and J gave up 3 bases, with 10 bases separating them. This CDR3 has 13 residues. CDR3 DNA sequence: TGTGCCAGCAGTACCGCAGGGGACACTGAAGCTTTCTTT. It is translated as CASSTAGDTEAFF.

The rearrangement links TRBV24-1 to TRBJ2-5, with 10 bases lining up with TRBD1. The J segment lost 9 bases and the V segment lost 7 bases, leaving 19 bases of the junction unmatched. CDR1 and CDR2 from the germline V gene are KGHDR and SFDVKD. The CDR3 spans 17 residues. CDR3 in DNA: TGTGCCACCAGAATTTTTCCCGGACAGGGGGTACTTAGTGCCCAGTACTTC. Protein sequence: CATRIFPGQGVLSAQYF.

This clone was detected only once. The chain couples TRBV9 to TRBJ1-1; 8 bases are shared with TRBD1. This CDR3 has 16 amino acids. CDR1 and CDR2 (germline): SGDLS, YYNGEE. V gave up 3 bases and J gave up 1 base; unmatched junction bases: 8. CDR3 amino acids: CASSAMTGDPNTEAFF. The CDR3 DNA reads as TGTGCCAGCAGCGCCATGACAGGGGACCCGAACACTGAAGCTTTCTTT.

This chain connects TRBV27 to TRBJ1-2; D gene unclear. V shed 0 bases and J shed 0 bases, with 14 bases lying between them. The CDR3 spans 17 residues. In germline, CDR1 is MNHEY, CDR2 SMNVEV (reference sequence). This chain's CDR3 is CASSLSGSYRANYGYTF. In DNA form, the CDR3 reads TGTGCCAGCAGTTTATCAGGGAGCTACCGGGCTAACTATGGCTACACCTTC.

This sequence joins TRBV6-5 and TRBJ1-5, with 9 bases aligning to TRBD1. CDR1 is MNHEY and CDR2 is SVGAGI in the germline V gene. The CDR3 runs 15 residues. J was trimmed by 5 bases and V by 2 bases; bases with no gene match: 4. CDR3 sequence (DNA): TGTGCCAGCAGTTACGGGACAGGGTACGATCAGCCCCAGCATTTT. It codes for CASSYGTGYDQPQHF.

The rearrangement links TRBV10-1 to TRBJ2-3; D might be TRBD2 (6 bases). The germline V gene encodes CDR1 WNHNN and CDR2 SYGVQD (reference sequence). Trimming stripped 4 bases from V and 1 base from J, with 9 bases between. The length of the CDR3 is 14 residues. This CDR3 is CASSGAGRTDTQYF. CDR3 nucleotides: TGCGCCAGCAGTGGTGCGGGGCGCACAGATACGCAGTATTTT.

This clone was observed a handful of times. The CDR3 is CASGGEAFF. The DNA of the CDR3 is TGTGCCAGCGGGGGTGAAGCTTTCTTT. This chain connects TRBV19 to TRBJ1-1, with D possibly TRBD1 on 5 matching bases. V was trimmed by 9 bases and J by 7 bases, leaving 6 bases between them. CDR1 is LNHDA and CDR2 is SQIVND in the germline V gene (reference sequence). The CDR3 totals 9 residues.

The rearrangement uses TRBV11-2 and TRBJ2-1; D is perhaps TRBD2 (6 bases). This CDR3 has 13 residues. V shed 3 bases and J shed 6 bases, with 9 bases lying between them. The V gene's germline CDR1 is SGHAT and CDR2 FQNNGV. DNA for the CDR3: TGTGCCAGCAGCTTGCAGACTAGCAATGAGCAGTTCTTC. It encodes CASSLQTSNEQFF.

The chain uses TRBV12-3 or TRBV12-4 and TRBJ2-3; the D is unclear. Trimming shortened V by 1 base and J by 8 bases, and 4 bases separated the two germline ends. The CDR3 runs to 11 residues. CDR3 in amino acids: CASSLGPTQYF. Written as DNA, the CDR3 is TGTGCCAGCAGTTTAGGGCCTACGCAGTATTTT.

This clone was seen a handful of times. The V gene is TRBV5-1, the J gene TRBJ2-7, with D perhaps matching TRBD2 (6 bases). The V gene's germline CDR1 is SGHRS and CDR2 YFSETQ. The CDR3 is made up of 16 amino acids. V lost 4 bases to trimming and J lost 3 bases, with 20 bases between them. The CDR3 coding sequence is TGCGCCAGCAGCCAATCATGGGCGGGGCCTCTCTACGAGCAGTACTTC. Amino acid sequence: CASSQSWAGPLYEQYF.

The chain joins TRBV3-1 (or the pseudogene TRBV3-2) to TRBJ1-5; D unclear. V was cut by 4 bases and J by 6 bases, with 19 bases left in between. Looked up from germline, CDR1 is LGHDT and CDR2 is YNNKEL (reference sequence). This CDR3 spans 16 amino acids. The CDR3 loop reads CASSRTTDALGQPQHF. The CDR3 DNA follows: TGTGCCAGCAGCCGTACAACAGACGCCTTAGGTCAGCCCCAGCATTTT.

The J gene is TRBJ1-4, the V gene TRBV5-1; 7 bases match TRBD1. The J segment lost 0 bases and the V segment lost 4 bases, leaving 9 bases of the junction unmatched. This CDR3 spans 17 amino acids. Germline V CDR1 and CDR2: SGHRS, YFSETQ. The CDR3 bases are TGCGCCAGCAGCCCCCGGGACAGCGTTGCAACTAATGAAAAACTGTTTTTT. This encodes CASSPRDSVATNEKLFF.

The J gene is TRBJ1-1, the V gene TRBV27, with D possibly TRBD1 on 5 matching bases. The CDR3 is 13 amino acids. V shed 3 bases and J shed 1 base, with 6 bases lying between them. CDR1 is MNHEY, CDR2 SMNVEV, per germline (reference sequence). CDR3 nucleotide sequence: TGTGCCAGCAGTTTCGGGGGGAACACTGAAGCTTTCTTT. Protein product: CASSFGGNTEAFF.

The gene calls are TRBV7-2 and TRBJ1-2; D remains unclear. V shed 5 bases and J shed 6 bases, with 13 bases lying between them. Germline V gene data show CDR1 as SGHTA and CDR2 as FQGNSA. This CDR3 has 13 residues. The CDR3 DNA reads TGTGCCAGCAGCCCCCAGCCGAGGGATGGCTACACCTTC. It yields the protein CASSPQPRDGYTF.

The rearrangement links TRBV11-3 to TRBJ1-2; 9 bases align to TRBD1. The CDR3 extends over 13 amino acids. Per germline, CDR1 SGHNT and CDR2 YENEEA. V was clipped by 5 bases and J by 7 bases; unmatched bases: 5. CDR3 sequence reads: CASSPGQGGGYTF. CDR3 in DNA: TGTGCCAGCAGCCCGGGACAGGGTGGTGGCTACACCTTC.

The chain joins TRBV19 to TRBJ2-1; 11 nucleotides align to TRBD2. This CDR3 region has 15 residues. Germline lookup yields CDR1 LNHDA and CDR2 SQIVND (reference sequence). V lost 10 bases, J lost 5 bases, and 10 bases stayed unmatched. Here the CDR3 DNA reads TGTGCCACTCGACTAGCGGGAAAGGGAGACAATGAGCAGTTCTTC. Translating gives CATRLAGKGDNEQFF.

CDR3 loop: CASSPRAGGTNEQFF. DNA for the CDR3: TGTGCCAGCAGCCCGAGGGCGGGGGGGACCAATGAGCAGTTCTTC. The rearrangement joins TRBV5-4 to TRBJ2-1; 9 nucleotides line up with TRBD2. With V trimmed by 4 bases and J by 6 bases, 8 bases remained unmatched. The CDR3 totals 15 residues. CDR1 and CDR2 (germline): SGHNT, YYREEE (reference sequence).

The count of this clone is one. This chain uses TRBV6-5 with TRBJ2-7; the D is unclear. This CDR3 comprises 12 residues. Trimming shortened V by 8 bases and J by 3 bases, and 11 bases separated the two germline ends. Germline values: CDR1 MNHEY, CDR2 SVGAGI. The CDR3 DNA is TGTGCCAGCGGGCCTAATCGCTACGAGCAGTACTTC. Residues: CASGPNRYEQYF.

In this sample, this clone turned up once. As DNA, the CDR3 is TGTGCCAGCAGCTTATCTATTGGCACAGCCGCCACTGAAGCTTTCTTT. Translating it yields CASSLSIGTAATEAFF. The genes are TRBV5-5 and TRBJ1-1; D remains unclear. The germline V gene encodes CDR1 SGHKS and CDR2 YYEKEE (reference sequence). This CDR3 is 16 amino acids long. V lost 2 bases and J lost 4, with 18 bases in between.

The chain couples TRBV24-1 to TRBJ1-5; 8 positions match TRBD1. The CDR3 totals 16 residues. The V gene end was trimmed by 0 bases and the J gene end by 3 bases; junction bases not matched to a gene: 3. Per the germline V gene, CDR1 is KGHDR and CDR2 is SFDVKD. The chain's CDR3 is CATSDLGQGLNQPQHF. The CDR3 DNA follows: TGTGCCACCAGTGATTTGGGACAGGGCCTCAATCAGCCCCAGCATTTT.

This chain joins TRBV3-1 (or the pseudogene TRBV3-2) and TRBJ1-4; D gene ambiguous. The CDR3 has 15 amino acids. CDR1 is LGHDT and CDR2 is YNNKEL in the germline V gene (reference sequence). With 5 bases removed from V and 5 bases from J, the gap between germline ends came to 15 bases. The CDR3 sequence is CASSTTQVLNEKLFF. CDR3 in DNA: TGTGCCAGCAGCACAACGCAAGTCCTCAATGAAAAACTGTTTTTT.

The rearrangement links TRBV3-1 (or the pseudogene TRBV3-2) to TRBJ1-1; 8 bases line up with TRBD1. Germline-derived CDR1 and CDR2 are LGHDT and YNNKEL (reference sequence). CDR3 length: 16 residues. Trimming took 0 bases from V and 5 from J; bases not matched to a gene: 8. The CDR3, as DNA: TGTGCCAGCAGCCAAGATCTAGCCAGGGGGCTTACTGAAGCTTTCTTT. It encodes CASSQDLARGLTEAFF.

J is TRBJ2-2 and V is TRBV18; TRBD1 is a possible D gene (5 bases). This CDR3 spans 15 amino acids. V gave up 2 bases and J gave up 0 bases, with 7 bases separating them. Germline lookup yields CDR1 KGHSH and CDR2 LQKENI. The CDR3 protein is CASSPATANTGELFF. As DNA, the CDR3 is TGTGCCAGCTCACCAGCGACAGCGAACACCGGGGAGCTGTTTTTT.